The clone carrying this T cell receptor (beta chain) has a handful of counts. What it binds is not known. This specimen comes from a study of vaccination and CD4 T cells after COVID-19. Using its own MiXCR run on the PCR reads, TCRdb lists one record per CDR3 protein. This sample yields roughly 15,000 distinct CDR3 sequences, of which approximately 66% are seen a single time; more than 0.95% belongs to the top ten. Findings and caveats of the study: Nearly all convalescent vaccine-specific clones, 304 of 307, recognized only SARS-CoV-2 spike.

The TCR was taken from a human donor who had recovered from COVID-19. The material was CD4+ T cells from blood, obtained after SARS-CoV-2 vaccination.

Written as DNA, the CDR3 is TGTGCCAGCAGCCCAGCAACAGATACGCAGTATTTT. Its translation is CASSPATDTQYF. The rearrangement joins TRBV12-3 or TRBV12-4 to TRBJ2-3; no firm D call. This CDR3 region has 12 residues. The germline V and J ends were trimmed by 6 bases and 3 bases, with 7 bases remaining between them.